Only a few counts were recorded for the clone carrying this TCR beta chain. What it binds is not known. This entry comes from a study of identical twins. Notes on the study in general: Abundant cord blood beta clonotypes carried fewer insertions; memory repertoires showed none.

MiXCR was run by TCRdb on the 5' RACE reads, yielding one entry per CDR3 protein. The sample contains some 190,000 distinct CDR3 sequences, approximately 15% of which appear only once. The CDR3 runs to 16 residues. The ends lost 3 bases at V and 0 bases at J; junction bases unmatched: 5. Another study also made use of these data, one on T cells expressing NK-cell markers.

The source of this sequence is a woman in her late teens or twenties in good health. Material for sequencing was CD8+ T cells sorted from blood. The chain carries TRBV12-3 or TRBV12-4 and TRBJ2-7; 10 bases line up with TRBD1. The CDR3 sequence is CASSFAGQGYSYEQYF. The DNA for the CDR3 is TGTGCCAGCAGTTTCGCGGGACAGGGGTACTCCTACGAGCAGTACTTC.